The 25 T cell receptor beta chains presented below share a single source sample, sequenced in a study of response to subunit inactivated influenza vaccine. TCRdb re-derived calls from the RT-PCR reads in MiXCR, one entry per CDR3 protein. The data show 750,000 to 850,000 distinct CDR3 sequences, around a sixth seen once. The sequences come from PBMCs from blood, collected 4 to 6 days after vaccination. The origin of the receptors is a man aged 45-65 years who received an inactivated influenza vaccine.

The chain links TRBV20-1 to TRBJ2-3; D might be TRBD2 (5 bases). Trimming removed 0 bases at V and 3 bases at J, with 10 bases between. Germline V gives CDR1 DFQATT, CDR2 SNEGSKA (reference sequence). This CDR3 has 14 residues. CDR3 sequence: CSARDRRKTDTQYF. The CDR3 DNA follows: TGCAGTGCTAGAGACAGGAGGAAAACAGATACGCAGTATTTT.

The chain couples TRBV7-9 to TRBJ2-7, with 7 nucleotides matching TRBD2. Germline V gene data show CDR1 as SEHNR and CDR2 as FQNEAQ (reference sequence). The CDR3 is made up of 15 amino acids. Losses at the gene ends were 7 bases for V and 3 bases for J; bases not matched to a gene: 12. Written as DNA, the CDR3 is TGTGCCAGCACCTGGCTTGGGGGGGAAATCTACGAGCAGTACTTC. Its translation: CASTWLGGEIYEQYF.

This clonotype was seen repeatedly, ten times or more. The rearrangement uses TRBV20-1 and TRBJ2-3; D is unresolved. CDR3 size: 16 residues. Germline V CDR1 and CDR2: DFQATT, SNEGSKA (reference sequence). Trimming shortened V by 0 bases and J by 2 bases, and 15 bases separated the two germline ends. In DNA form, the CDR3 reads TGCAGTGCTAGAGAGTTGATGTTGGCCGACACAGATACGCAGTATTTT. This gives the protein CSARELMLADTDTQYF.

This clonotype was detected many times. The chain joins TRBV4-2 to TRBJ2-7; D uncertain. With 0 bases removed from V and 3 bases from J, the gap between germline ends came to 6 bases. Germline V gene sequence: CDR1 LGHNA, CDR2 YNFKEQ. The length of the CDR3 is 13 residues. As DNA, the CDR3 is TGTGCCAGCAGCCAAGATCATGGCTACGAGCAGTACTTC. Amino acid sequence: CASSQDHGYEQYF.

The chain employs TRBV6-2 or TRBV6-3 and TRBJ2-1; D possibly corresponds to TRBD2 (6 bases). The V end lost 5 bases, the J end lost 4 bases, and 18 bases lay between the germline ends. The germline V gene has CDR1 MNHEY and CDR2 SVGEGT. The CDR3 has 16 amino acids. CDR3 region: CASSRLTTSPYNEQFF. As DNA, the CDR3 is TGTGCCAGCAGTCGGCTAACGACTAGTCCTTACAATGAGCAGTTCTTC.

The sample holds many counts of this clonotype. The J gene is TRBJ2-1, the V gene TRBV20-1; 7 bases agree with TRBD1. Losses at the gene ends were 0 bases for V and 12 bases for J; bases not matched to a gene: 14. Per germline, CDR1 DFQATT and CDR2 SNEGSKA (reference sequence). CDR3 size: 15 residues. CDR3 sequence: CSARDPGTVLFPQFF. The CDR3 DNA is TGCAGTGCTAGAGATCCCGGGACAGTATTATTTCCGCAGTTCTTC.

This clonotype was seen only a few times. V and J are TRBV15 and TRBJ2-3; D remains ambiguous. Trimming shortened V by 0 bases and J by 0 bases, and 10 bases separated the two germline ends. The germline CDR1 and CDR2 sequences are LNHNV and YYDKDF (reference sequence). The CDR3 extends over 16 amino acids. DNA of the CDR3: TGTGCCACCAGCAGAGATTTGGTTCTAAGCACAGATACGCAGTATTTT. Protein: CATSRDLVLSTDTQYF.

The chain employs TRBV12-3 or TRBV12-4 and TRBJ2-7, with no clear D. V was clipped by 5 bases and J by 3 bases, with 8 bases between them. This CDR3 comprises 12 residues. CDR3 DNA: TGTGCCAGCAGTCGACCCTACTACGAGCAGTACTTC. Protein sequence: CASSRPYYEQYF.

The chain couples TRBV20-1 to TRBJ2-7; D unresolved. V lost 1 base, J lost 3 bases, and 13 bases lay in between. This CDR3 spans 14 amino acids. Germline loops: CDR1 DFQATT, CDR2 SNEGSKA (reference sequence). This chain's CDR3 is CSARGHTRFYEQYF. The CDR3 DNA follows: TGCAGTGCTAGAGGACATACACGGTTCTACGAGCAGTACTTC.

The V and J genes are TRBV5-1 and TRBJ2-3; D is unclear. The germline V gene has CDR1 SGHRS and CDR2 YFSETQ. Trimming stripped 0 bases from V and 0 bases from J, with 11 bases between. The CDR3 covers 16 residues. The DNA of the CDR3 is TGCGCCAGCAGCTTGGCCGGCTGGGAAAGCACAGATACGCAGTATTTT. This translates into CASSLAGWESTDTQYF.

In this sample, this clonotype turned up a few times. The chain carries TRBV7-9 and TRBJ2-3; D tentatively reads TRBD1 or TRBD2 (5 bases each). V lost 11 bases to trimming and J lost 0 bases, with 12 bases between them. From germline, CDR1 is SEHNR and CDR2 FQNEAQ (reference sequence). There are 13 residues in the CDR3. The chain's CDR3 is CACAGGSTDTQYF. CDR3 nucleotide sequence: TGTGCCTGCGCTGGGGGTAGCACAGATACGCAGTATTTT.

This clonotype was counted between two and nine times. V and J are TRBV10-3 and TRBJ1-4, with a weak D call TRBD1 (6 bases). V lost 0 bases and J lost 7, with 12 bases in between. This CDR3 region has 15 residues. Germline V gene lookup returns CDR1 ENHRY and CDR2 SYGVKD. As DNA, the CDR3 is TGTGCCATCAGTGAGTCAGGGGGTTCCAGTGAAAAACTGTTTTTT. Translation: CAISESGGSSEKLFF.

The chain recombines TRBV20-1 with TRBJ2-1; D gene ambiguous. The germline V gene encodes CDR1 DFQATT and CDR2 SNEGSKA (reference sequence). CDR3 length: 13 residues. V lost 5 bases, J lost 10 bases, and 18 bases lay in between. CDR3 in amino acids: CSAPRVGVLEQFF. CDR3 bases: TGCAGTGCTCCCCGGGTTGGGGTTTTGGAGCAGTTCTTC.

The chain joins TRBV6-2 or TRBV6-3 to TRBJ2-7; TRBD1 is a possible D gene (5 bases). The V end was cut by 6 bases, the J end by 7 bases, with 22 bases between. The CDR3 spans 15 residues. Germline CDR1 reads MNHEY; CDR2 reads SVGEGT. The CDR3 DNA is TGTGCCAGCAGCATTCGTGGGGCTACAGTGGGGGAGCAGTACTTC. This codes for CASSIRGATVGEQYF.

The chain employs TRBV6-1 and TRBJ2-3; D might be TRBD1 or TRBD2, each matching 5 bases. Germline CDR1 MNHNS, CDR2 SASEGT. The CDR3 loop spans 13 amino acids. The V and J ends lost 7 bases and 4 bases respectively, with 12 bases between them. CDR3 nucleotide sequence: TGTGCCAGCACAGGGCCGGGATCAGATACGCAGTATTTT. It encodes CASTGPGSDTQYF.

This clonotype was counted between two and nine times. J is TRBJ2-1 and V is TRBV19, with 9 bases identical to TRBD2. The trim removed 7 bases at V and 3 bases at J, leaving 7 bases unmatched. From germline, CDR1 is LNHDA and CDR2 SQIVND (reference sequence). This CDR3 comprises 15 residues. The CDR3 nucleotides are TGTGCCAGTATTGACGCGCGGGAGGGCTACAATGAGCAGTTCTTC. Amino acid sequence: CASIDAREGYNEQFF.

This clonotype was observed once. The rearrangement links TRBV7-2 to TRBJ2-3; TRBD2 agrees at 7 bases. With 6 bases clipped from V and 4 bases from J, the junction kept 1 base outside the gene matches. The CDR3 runs 12 residues. The germline V gene has CDR1 SGHTA and CDR2 FQGNSA. The CDR3 here is CASRRGSDTQYF. In DNA form, the CDR3 reads TGTGCCAGCAGGCGGGGGTCAGATACGCAGTATTTT.

This clonotype was counted only a few times. This chain links TRBV7-8 with TRBJ2-7, with no clear D. V gave up 1 base and J gave up 1 base, with 14 bases separating them. There are 16 residues in the CDR3. CDR1 is SGHVS, CDR2 FQNEAQ, per germline. The CDR3 is CASSLEAYRVSYEQYF. The CDR3 bases are TGTGCCAGCAGCTTAGAGGCGTATCGGGTATCCTACGAGCAGTACTTC. Filled out from reference TRBV7-8 and TRBJ2-7, the complete variable domain reads GAGVSQSPRYKVAKRGQDVALRCDPISGHVSLFWYQQALGQGPEFLTYFQNEAQLDKSGLPSDRFFAERPEGSVSTLKIQRTQQEDSAVYLCASSLEAYRVSYEQYFGPGTRLTVT.

The rearrangement links TRBV12-3 or TRBV12-4 to TRBJ1-5, with a tentative D call TRBD1 (5 bases). The CDR3 runs to 14 residues. V shed 1 base and J shed 6 bases, with 10 bases lying between them. In DNA, the CDR3 is TGTGCCAGCAGTTTAGGGGGGGATGGTCAGCCCCAGCATTTT. This sequence encodes CASSLGGDGQPQHF.

This chain joins TRBV7-8 and TRBJ2-1; no clear D. Per the germline V gene, CDR1 is SGHVS and CDR2 is FQNEAQ. The ends were cut back, 5 bases at V and 2 bases at J, with 13 bases in the middle. The CDR3 totals 15 residues. The CDR3 DNA sequence: TGTGCCAGCAGCGGTATTAGAACGCCCTACAATGAGCAGTTCTTC. It translates to CASSGIRTPYNEQFF. The full variable domain, completed using reference TRBV7-8 and TRBJ2-1, is GAGVSQSPRYKVAKRGQDVALRCDPISGHVSLFWYQQALGQGPEFLTYFQNEAQLDKSGLPSDRFFAERPEGSVSTLKIQRTQQEDSAVYLCASSGIRTPYNEQFFGPGTRLTVL.

In its sample, this clonotype was seen a few times. For the CDR3, the DNA is TGTGCCAGCAGTTCCAGACTAGCGGGAGGGCCGAGCACAGATACGCAGTATTTT. Translating it yields CASSSRLAGGPSTDTQYF. This chain connects TRBV12-3 or TRBV12-4 to TRBJ2-3; 14 positions match TRBD2. V shed 4 bases and J 0 bases; nucleotides not matched to a gene: 6. The CDR3 is made up of 18 amino acids.

This clonotype has a handful of counts. The chain carries TRBV7-2 and TRBJ2-2; D unresolved. Trimming shortened V by 1 base and J by 11 bases, and 8 bases separated the two germline ends. The CDR3 has 12 residues. Germline CDR1 SGHTA, CDR2 FQGNSA. The CDR3 coding sequence is TGTGCCAGCAGCTTAGTCCCGCGCGAGCTGTTTTTT. Encoded protein: CASSLVPRELFF.

This chain connects TRBV11-2 to TRBJ2-6; D perhaps matches TRBD1 (6 bases). CDR3 length: 18 amino acids. Germline assignment: CDR1 SGHAT and CDR2 FQNNGV. V lost 3 bases and J lost 1, with 16 bases in between. DNA of the CDR3: TGTGCCAGCAGCTTGAGACAGGCCCAGAGTTCTGGGGCCAACGTCCTGACTTTC. As protein: CASSLRQAQSSGANVLTF.

The rearrangement joins TRBV28 to TRBJ2-3; D gene uncertain. Per germline, CDR1 MDHEN and CDR2 SYDVKM. V lost 6 bases to trimming and J lost 5 bases, with 15 bases between them. The CDR3 runs to 14 residues. In nucleotides, the CDR3 is TGTGCCAGCAGCCTCCCCTGGACGAAAGATACGCAGTATTTT. Residues: CASSLPWTKDTQYF.

This clonotype was seen only a few times. The genes are TRBV15 and TRBJ2-5, with D unclear. The V gene's germline CDR1 is LNHNV and CDR2 YYDKDF (reference sequence). CDR3 length: 14 amino acids. Trimming took 0 bases from V and 5 from J, leaving 10 bases between them. The CDR3 region is CATSRDAAGETQYF. CDR3 nucleotide sequence: TGTGCCACCAGCAGAGATGCGGCCGGGGAGACCCAGTACTTC.